This TCR beta chain was captured by sequencing in a study of cytomegalovirus exposure and HLA in healthy donors. The PCR employed 60 Vbeta primers together with 13 Jbeta primers. Sequencing used immunoSEQ multiplex PCR; TCRdb keeps in-frame clones, though not all of them. The table records about 150,000 clones, around 88% of them present only once. The sequence was obtained from a woman in her late teens or twenties in good health and CMV-seronegative. The sample taken for sequencing was PBMCs.

CDR3 in amino acids: CASTNPAGTGELFF. Written as DNA, the CDR3 is TGTGCCAGCACCAACCCCGCCGGGACCGGGGAGCTGTTTTTT. The J gene is TRBJ2-2, the V gene TRBV7-2, with D hard to call. The germline gives CDR1 SGHTA, CDR2 FQGNSA. The CDR3 covers 14 residues. Deletions cut 7 bases from V and 5 bases from J, with 14 bases between.